The clone carrying this TCR beta chain was counted once. Its antigen is not identified. The method was immunoSEQ multiplex PCR; TCRdb's version includes in-frame clones alone and lacks a portion of them. The sample has 350,000 to 500,000 clones, roughly 90% seen once. J gave up 1 base and V 0 bases, and 8 bases lay outside the gene matches. This CDR3 contains 17 residues. Germline CDR1 reads SGHRS; CDR2 reads YFSETQ. This sample was taken from a study of Ad26.COV2.S vaccination and SARS-CoV-2 variants. The overall study: Participants got Ad26.COV2.S intramuscularly, once or twice 56 days apart. Findings and caveats of the study: Substantial breadth in spike-specific CD8+ and CD4+ T cell responses was reportedly seen after vaccination. Similar non-spike TCR breadth was seen in vaccine and placebo recipients.

Noted treatment: some 19 received Ad26.COV2.S at low or high dose, single or two shots; about 5 received placebo; per-sample allocation not given. Sampling happened 63 days after the first vaccine or placebo injection. Sequenced material: peripheral blood, taken in a trial of Ad26.COV2.S vaccine versus placebo. The rearrangement joins TRBV5-1 to TRBJ1-2; 8 bases fit TRBD1. The receptor's source is a person aged 18-60 years who received the Ad26.COV2.S COVID-19 vaccine or a placebo. Written as DNA, the CDR3 is TGCGCCAGCAGCTTGGCAGGGGGCGGCTCAATTAACTATGGCTACACCTTC. Its translation is CASSLAGGGSINYGYTF.